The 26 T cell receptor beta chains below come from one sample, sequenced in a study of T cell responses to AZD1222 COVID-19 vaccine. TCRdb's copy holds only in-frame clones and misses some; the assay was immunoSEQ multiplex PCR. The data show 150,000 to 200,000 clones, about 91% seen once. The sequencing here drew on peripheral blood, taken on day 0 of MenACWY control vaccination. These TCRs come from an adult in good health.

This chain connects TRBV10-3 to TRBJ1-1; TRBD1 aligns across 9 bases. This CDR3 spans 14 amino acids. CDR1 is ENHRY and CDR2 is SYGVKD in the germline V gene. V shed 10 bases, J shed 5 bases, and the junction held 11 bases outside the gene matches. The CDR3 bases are TGTGCCACGACAGGGGGTGTGTGGAGAACTGAAGCTTTCTTT. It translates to CATTGGVWRTEAFF.

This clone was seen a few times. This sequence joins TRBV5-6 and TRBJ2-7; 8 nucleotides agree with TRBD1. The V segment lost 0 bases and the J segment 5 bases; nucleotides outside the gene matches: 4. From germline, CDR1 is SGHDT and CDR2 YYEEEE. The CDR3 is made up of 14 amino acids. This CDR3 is CASSLGQGAHEQYF. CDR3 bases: TGTGCCAGCAGCTTGGGGCAGGGGGCCCACGAGCAGTACTTC.

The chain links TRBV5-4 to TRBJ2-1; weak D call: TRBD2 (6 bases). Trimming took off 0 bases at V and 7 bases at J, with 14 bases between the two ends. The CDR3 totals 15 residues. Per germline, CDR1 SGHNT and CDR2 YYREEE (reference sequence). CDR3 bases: TGTGCCAGCAGCTTGGCTACGGGAGTATTAAATGAGCAGTTCTTC. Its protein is CASSLATGVLNEQFF.

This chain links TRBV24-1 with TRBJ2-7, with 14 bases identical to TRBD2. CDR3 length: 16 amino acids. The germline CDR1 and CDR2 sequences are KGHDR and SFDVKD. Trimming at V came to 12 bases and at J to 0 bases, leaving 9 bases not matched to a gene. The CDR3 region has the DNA TGTGCCGCCAATGGACTAGCGGGAGGAGGCTCCTACGAGCAGTACTTC. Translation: CAANGLAGGGSYEQYF.

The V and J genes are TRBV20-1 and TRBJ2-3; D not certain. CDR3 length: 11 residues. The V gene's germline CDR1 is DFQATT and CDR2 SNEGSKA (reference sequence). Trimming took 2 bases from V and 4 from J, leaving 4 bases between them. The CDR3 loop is CSARLADTQYF. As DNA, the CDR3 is TGCAGTGCTAGACTAGCAGATACGCAGTATTTT.

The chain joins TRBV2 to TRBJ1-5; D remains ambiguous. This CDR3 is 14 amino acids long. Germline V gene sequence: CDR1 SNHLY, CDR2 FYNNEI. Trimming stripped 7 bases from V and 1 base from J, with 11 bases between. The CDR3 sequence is CASTSDLSNQPQHF. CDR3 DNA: TGTGCCAGCACGTCGGACTTGAGCAATCAGCCCCAGCATTTT.

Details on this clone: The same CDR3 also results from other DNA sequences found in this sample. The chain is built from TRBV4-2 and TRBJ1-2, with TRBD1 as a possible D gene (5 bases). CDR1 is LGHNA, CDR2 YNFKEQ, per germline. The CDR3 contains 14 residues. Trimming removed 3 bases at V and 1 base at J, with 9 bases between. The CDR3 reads CASSQGDGNYGYTF. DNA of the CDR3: TGTGCCAGCAGCCAGGGGGACGGTAACTATGGCTACACCTTC.

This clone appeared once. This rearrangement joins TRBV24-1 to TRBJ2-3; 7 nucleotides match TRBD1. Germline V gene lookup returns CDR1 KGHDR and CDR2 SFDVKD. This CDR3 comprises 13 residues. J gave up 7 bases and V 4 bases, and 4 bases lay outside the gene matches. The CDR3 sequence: CATSESTGNTQYF. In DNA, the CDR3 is TGTGCCACCAGTGAGTCGACAGGGAATACGCAGTATTTT.

The CDR3 DNA sequence: TGTGCCAGCAGTTTATCTATAAGACAGACGGGAAACACCATATATTTT. Translation gives CASSLSIRQTGNTIYF. The rearrangement joins TRBV28 to TRBJ1-3; D possibly corresponds to TRBD1 (5 bases). V dropped 1 base and J dropped 4 bases, with 14 bases sitting between them. Germline loops: CDR1 MDHEN, CDR2 SYDVKM. This CDR3 contains 16 residues.

CDR3 DNA sequence: TGTGCCAGCAGCCAAGAGGTTAGGTCAGTTCGAGCTTTCTTT. This sequence encodes CASSQEVRSVRAFF. The chain combines TRBV3-1 (or the pseudogene TRBV3-2) with TRBJ1-1; D is undetermined. The V and J ends lost 0 bases and 10 bases respectively, with 15 bases between them. The germline CDR1 and CDR2 sequences are LGHDT and YNNKEL (reference sequence). The CDR3 loop spans 14 amino acids.

This CDR3 reads CASSLRGQIFYNSPLHF. The CDR3 nucleotides are TGTGCCAGCAGCCTTAGGGGACAGATCTTTTATAATTCACCCCTCCACTTT. The chain recombines TRBV27 with TRBJ1-6; TRBD1 aligns across 7 bases. This CDR3 contains 17 residues. Germline CDR1 is MNHEY and CDR2 is SMNVEV (reference sequence). J was trimmed by 4 bases and V by 6 bases; bases with no gene match: 12.

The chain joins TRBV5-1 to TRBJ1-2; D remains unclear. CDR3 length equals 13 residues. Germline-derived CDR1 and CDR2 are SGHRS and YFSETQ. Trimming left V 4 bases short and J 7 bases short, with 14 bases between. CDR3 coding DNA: TGCGCCAGCAGCCCCGACGGGAGGAGTGGCTACACCTTC. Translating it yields CASSPDGRSGYTF.

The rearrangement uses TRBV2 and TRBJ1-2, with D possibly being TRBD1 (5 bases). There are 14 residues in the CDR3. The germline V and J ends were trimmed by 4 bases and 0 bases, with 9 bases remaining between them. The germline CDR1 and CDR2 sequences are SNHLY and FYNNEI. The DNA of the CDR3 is TGTGCCAGCAGTGTGGACACCGCTAACTATGGCTACACCTTC. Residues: CASSVDTANYGYTF. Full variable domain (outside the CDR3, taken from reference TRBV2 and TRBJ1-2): EPEVTQTPSHQVTQMGQEVILRCVPISNHLYFYWYRQILGQKVEFLVSFYNNEISEKSEIFDDQFSVERPDGSNFTLKIRSTKLEDSAMYFCASSVDTANYGYTFGSGTRLTVV.

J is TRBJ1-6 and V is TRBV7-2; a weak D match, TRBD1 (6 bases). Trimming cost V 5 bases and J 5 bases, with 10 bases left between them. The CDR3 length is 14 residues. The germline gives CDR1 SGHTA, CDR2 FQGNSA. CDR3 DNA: TGTGCCAGCAGCCCGGGACATAATAATTCACCCCTCCACTTT. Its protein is CASSPGHNNSPLHF.

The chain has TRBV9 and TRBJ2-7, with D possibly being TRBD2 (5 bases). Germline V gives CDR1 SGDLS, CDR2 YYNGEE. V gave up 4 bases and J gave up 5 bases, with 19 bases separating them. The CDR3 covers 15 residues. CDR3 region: CASSNDPRGFDEQYF. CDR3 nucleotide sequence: TGTGCCAGCAGCAACGACCCCCGGGGTTTTGACGAGCAGTACTTC.

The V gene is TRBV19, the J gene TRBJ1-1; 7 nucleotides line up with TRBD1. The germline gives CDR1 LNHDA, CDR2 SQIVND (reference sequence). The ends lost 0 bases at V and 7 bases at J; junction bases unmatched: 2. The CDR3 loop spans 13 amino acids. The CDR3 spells CASSIDRDSEAFF. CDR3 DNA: TGTGCCAGTAGTATAGATCGGGACAGTGAAGCTTTCTTT.

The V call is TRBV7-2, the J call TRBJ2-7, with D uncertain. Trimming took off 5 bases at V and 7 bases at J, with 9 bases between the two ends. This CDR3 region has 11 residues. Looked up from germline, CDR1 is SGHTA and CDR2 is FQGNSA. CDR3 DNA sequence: TGTGCCAGCAGCCAAGTTGGGGAGCAGTACTTC. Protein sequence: CASSQVGEQYF. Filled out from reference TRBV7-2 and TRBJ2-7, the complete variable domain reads GAGVSQSPSNKVTEKGKDVELRCDPISGHTALYWYRQSLGQGLEFLIYFQGNSAPDKSGLPSDRFSAERTGGSVSTLTIQRTQQEDSAVYLCASSQVGEQYFGPGTRLTVT.

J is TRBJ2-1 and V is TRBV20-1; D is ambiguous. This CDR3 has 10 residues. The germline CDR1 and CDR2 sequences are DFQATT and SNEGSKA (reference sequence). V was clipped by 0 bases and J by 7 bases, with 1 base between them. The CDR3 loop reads CSARENEQFF. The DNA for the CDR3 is TGCAGTGCTAGAGAAAATGAGCAGTTCTTC.

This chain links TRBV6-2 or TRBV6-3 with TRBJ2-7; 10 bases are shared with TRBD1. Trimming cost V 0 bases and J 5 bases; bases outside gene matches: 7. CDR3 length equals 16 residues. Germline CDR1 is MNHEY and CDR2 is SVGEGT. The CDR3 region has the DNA TGTGCCAGCAGTTACTCTGCCGGGACAGGGGTCCACGAGCAGTACTTC. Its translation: CASSYSAGTGVHEQYF.

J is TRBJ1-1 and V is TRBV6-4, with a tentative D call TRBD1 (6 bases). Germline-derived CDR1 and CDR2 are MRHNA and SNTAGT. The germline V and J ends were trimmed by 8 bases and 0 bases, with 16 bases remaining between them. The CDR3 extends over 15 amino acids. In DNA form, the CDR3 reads TGTGCCAGCCGGAGTGAACAGGGTATGAACACTGAAGCTTTCTTT. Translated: CASRSEQGMNTEAFF.

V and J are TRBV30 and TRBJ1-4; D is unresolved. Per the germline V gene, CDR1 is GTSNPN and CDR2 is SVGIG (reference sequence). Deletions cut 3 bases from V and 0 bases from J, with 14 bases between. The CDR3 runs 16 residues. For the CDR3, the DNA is TGTGCCTGGAGGGACTCCGGTGGGGCAACTAATGAAAAACTGTTTTTT. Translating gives CAWRDSGGATNEKLFF.

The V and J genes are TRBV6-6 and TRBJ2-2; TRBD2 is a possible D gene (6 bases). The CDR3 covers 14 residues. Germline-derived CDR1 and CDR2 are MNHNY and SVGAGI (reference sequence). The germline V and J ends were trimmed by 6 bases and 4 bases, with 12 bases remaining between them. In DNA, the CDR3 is TGTGCCAGCAGCCGGGGACTCCTCACCGGGGAGCTGTTTTTT. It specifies CASSRGLLTGELFF.

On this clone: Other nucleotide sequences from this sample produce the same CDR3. The CDR3 nucleotides are TGTGCCAGCAGCCAAGGTACCTATGGCTACACCTTC. This sequence encodes CASSQGTYGYTF. This chain joins TRBV3-1 (or the pseudogene TRBV3-2) and TRBJ1-2; D ambiguous. CDR3 length equals 12 residues. Germline CDR1 reads LGHDT; CDR2 reads YNNKEL (reference sequence). Trimming shortened V by 1 base and J by 4 bases, and 4 bases separated the two germline ends.

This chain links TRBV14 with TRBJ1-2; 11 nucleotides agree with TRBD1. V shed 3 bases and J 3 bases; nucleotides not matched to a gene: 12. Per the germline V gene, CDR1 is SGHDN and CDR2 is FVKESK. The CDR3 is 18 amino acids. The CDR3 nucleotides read TGTGCCAGCAGCCACGATACGGGGACAGGGGGGTATGACTATGGCTACACCTTC. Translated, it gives CASSHDTGTGGYDYGYTF.

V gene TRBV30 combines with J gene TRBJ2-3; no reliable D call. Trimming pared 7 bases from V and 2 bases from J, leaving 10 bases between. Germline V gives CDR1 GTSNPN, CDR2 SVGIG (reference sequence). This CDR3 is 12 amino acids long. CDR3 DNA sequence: TGTGCCTCAAGACACATCACAGATACGCAGTATTTT. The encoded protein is CASRHITDTQYF. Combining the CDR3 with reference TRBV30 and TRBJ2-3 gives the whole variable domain SQTIHQWPATLVQPVGSPLSLECTVEGTSNPNLYWYRQAAGRGLQLLFYSVGIGQISSEVPQNLSASRPQDRQFILSSKKLLLSDSGFYLCASRHITDTQYFGPGTRLTVL.

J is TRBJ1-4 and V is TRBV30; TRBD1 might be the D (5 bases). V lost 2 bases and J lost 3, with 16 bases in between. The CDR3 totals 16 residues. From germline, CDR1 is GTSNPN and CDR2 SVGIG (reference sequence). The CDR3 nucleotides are TGTGCCTGGAGTACGACGACCGGGACCCCTAATGAAAAACTGTTTTTT. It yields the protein CAWSTTTGTPNEKLFF.